The clone carrying this T cell receptor beta chain was counted a single time. This specimen belongs to a study of Ad26.COV2.S vaccination and SARS-CoV-2 variants. CDR3 length: 16 residues. After removal of 1 base from V and 4 bases from J, the junction contained 8 bases not matched to a gene. Looked up from germline, CDR1 is ENHRY and CDR2 is SYGVKD. The treatment is: around 19 received Ad26.COV2.S at low or high dose, single or two shots; roughly five received placebo; per-sample allocation not given. Sample collection was performed on day 63 after the first vaccine or placebo injection. A Boston donor was an adult aged 18-55 years. TCRdb's table, derived via immunoSEQ multiplex PCR, lists solely in-frame clones and lacks some. This sample has about 400,000 clones, with around nine tenths found just once.

The genes are TRBV10-3 and TRBJ2-3; 7 nucleotides line up with TRBD2. Sample: peripheral blood, taken in a trial of Ad26.COV2.S vaccine versus placebo. The receptor was isolated from a person between 18 and 65 years old who received the Ad26.COV2.S COVID-19 vaccine or a placebo. The CDR3 spells CAISELGGGRADTQYF. The CDR3 region has the DNA TGTGCCATCAGTGAGTTGGGCGGGGGTCGGGCAGATACGCAGTATTTT.